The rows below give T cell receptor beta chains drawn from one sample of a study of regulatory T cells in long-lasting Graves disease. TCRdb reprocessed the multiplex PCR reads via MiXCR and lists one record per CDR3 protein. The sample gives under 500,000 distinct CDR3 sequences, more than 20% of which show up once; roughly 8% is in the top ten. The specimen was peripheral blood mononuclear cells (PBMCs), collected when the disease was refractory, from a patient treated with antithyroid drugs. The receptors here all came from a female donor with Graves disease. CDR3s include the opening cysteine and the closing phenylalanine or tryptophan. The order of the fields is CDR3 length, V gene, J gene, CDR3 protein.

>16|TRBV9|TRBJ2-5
CASSGAGTGDGETQYF
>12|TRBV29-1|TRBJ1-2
CSVDTGFYGYTF
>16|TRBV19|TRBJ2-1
CASSIDLAGGPNEQFF
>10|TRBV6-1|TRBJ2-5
CARTEETQYF
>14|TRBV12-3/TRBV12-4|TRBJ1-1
CASSLRQSKTEAFF
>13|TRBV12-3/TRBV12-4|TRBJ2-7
CASSSLRGHEQYF
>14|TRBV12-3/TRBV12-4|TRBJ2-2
CASSLGENTGELFF
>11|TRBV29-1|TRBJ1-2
CSVEGDYGYTF
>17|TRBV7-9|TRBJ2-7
CASSSQSIGTGVYEQYF
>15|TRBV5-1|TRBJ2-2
CASSLAYRAAGELFF
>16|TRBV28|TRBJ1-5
CASSSWGGVEGQPQHF
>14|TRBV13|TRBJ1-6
CASSRTVVDSPLHF
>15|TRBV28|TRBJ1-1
CASTKLDKLNTEAFF
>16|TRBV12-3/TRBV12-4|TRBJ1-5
CASRVSQWAVNQPQHF
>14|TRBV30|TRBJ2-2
CAWSRIAGTGELFF
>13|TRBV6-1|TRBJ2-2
CASRSPGTGELFF
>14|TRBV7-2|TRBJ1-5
CASSLGHSNQPPHF
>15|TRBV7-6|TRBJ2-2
CASAPQGANTGELFF
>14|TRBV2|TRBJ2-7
CANPSGRVSGEQYF
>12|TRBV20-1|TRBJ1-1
CSARVANTEAFF
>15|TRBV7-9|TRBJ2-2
CASSLGSSGTGELFF
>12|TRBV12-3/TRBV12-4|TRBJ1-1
CASSSRTSEAFF
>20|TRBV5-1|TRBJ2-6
CASSPQEQQGLGTGANVLTF
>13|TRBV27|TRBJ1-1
CASSFAQGAEAFF
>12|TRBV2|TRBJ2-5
CASSSWGEAQYF
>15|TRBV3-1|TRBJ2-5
CASSPPDRGGKTQYF
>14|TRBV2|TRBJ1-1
CASSRRQANTEAFF
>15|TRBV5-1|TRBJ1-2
CASSLDPGAPWGYTF
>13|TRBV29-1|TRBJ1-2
CSVEGSSTYGYTF
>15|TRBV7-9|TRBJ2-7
CASSLGAGDGNEQYF
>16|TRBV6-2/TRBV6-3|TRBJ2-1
CASSYYPGLNYNEQFF
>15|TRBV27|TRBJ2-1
CASSLIASGDNEQFF
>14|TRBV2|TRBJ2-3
CASTGTGVADTQYF
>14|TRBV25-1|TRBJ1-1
CASSRTGDLPEAFF
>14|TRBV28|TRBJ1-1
CASSLTRGDTEAFF
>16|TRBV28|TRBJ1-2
CASSTRMGLGNYGYTF
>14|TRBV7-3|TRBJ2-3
CASSLTGVSGQQYF
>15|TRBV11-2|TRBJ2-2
CASRSGTAYTGELFF
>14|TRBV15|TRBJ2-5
CATSRDRQAETQYF
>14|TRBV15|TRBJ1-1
CATRMGAGYTEAFF
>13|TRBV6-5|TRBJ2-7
CASSLPDNYEQYF
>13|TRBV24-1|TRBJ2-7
CATSDPNRGEQYF
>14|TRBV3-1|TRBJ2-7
CASSLGGINYEQYF
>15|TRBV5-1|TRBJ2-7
CASGLDPAYSYEQYF
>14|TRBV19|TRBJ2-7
CASSIVRGAYEQYF
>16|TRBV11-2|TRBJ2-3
CASRSWGGTSTDTQYF
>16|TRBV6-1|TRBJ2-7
CASSESGLPTGYEQYF
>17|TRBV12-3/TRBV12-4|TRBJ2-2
CASSLTPGQGITGELFF
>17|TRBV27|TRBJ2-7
CASSLSSDSLLGYEQYF
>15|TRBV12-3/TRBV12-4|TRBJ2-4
CASSSKGVRRDIQYF
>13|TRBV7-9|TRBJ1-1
CASSSDSWTEAFF
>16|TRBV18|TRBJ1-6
CASSQHRSSYNSPLHF
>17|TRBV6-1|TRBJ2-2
CASQYESVGYGTGELFF
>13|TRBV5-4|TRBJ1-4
CASSWTANEKLFF
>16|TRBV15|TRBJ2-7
CATGVGYGGDSYEQYF
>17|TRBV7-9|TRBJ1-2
CASSLDPTDSVNYGYTF